Below, one T cell receptor beta chain is given with its context. No cognate antigen has been identified for it. No much larger clonotype is one base removed from it; base qualities were not supplied. The entry originates in a study of CD8+ T cells in alopecia areata (dated by TCRdb to 2016 to 2019). Study-wide context: Treated patients were enrolled in an open-label pilot trial of oral tofacitinib, 5 to 10 mg twice daily, for moderate-to-severe alopecia areata. Tofacitinib was administered for 6 to 18 months, and 6 months of follow-up off drug were then conducted to assess delayed response and recurrence. In treated patients, disease severity was measured using the SALT score, which gives the percentage of scalp surface area affected. The study used high-throughput TCRbeta sequencing to examine T cell clonal expansion in alopecia areata, in both the C3H/HeJ mouse model and human patients. In humans, TCRbeta sequencing was performed on scalp tissue and on sorted CD4+ and CD8+ peripheral blood T cells from healthy controls and from patients with patchy or totalis/universalis alopecia areata. Tofacitinib-treated patients had biopsies at baseline and at 4 and 24 weeks of treatment, with a later scalp biopsy in several patients. Scalp clonality was compared among normal scalp (n=4), patchy alopecia areata scalp (n=8), and alopecia totalis/universalis scalp (n=8). RNA was extracted with the PAXgene miRNA kit for fixed scalp, the miRNeasy kit for PBMCs, and the RNeasy kit for mouse skin. TCRbeta CDR3 regions were amplified by immunoSEQ multiplex PCR with 35 Vbeta forward and 13 Jbeta reverse primers. General findings and caveats noted by the study authors: Many expanded lesional clones were found to persist in scalp and blood during tofacitinib treatment, and relapse after treatment cessation may be partly explained by this persistence. Compared with mice, TCR sequences shared between patients were less clear, possibly partly because of HLA diversity across the patient population. Tofacitinib significantly decreased scalp clonality and the number of expanded CD8+ clones among the top 100 scalp clones. Resident alphabeta T cells in normal human skin are also sequenced, complicating scalp TCR repertoire analysis, unlike mouse skin dominated by gammadelta T cells. Compared with normal scalp, lesional scalp, particularly in alopecia totalis/universalis, had higher clonality and more expanded CD8+ clones, which suggests antigenic drive. Because the treated cohort was small and had just a single nonresponder, larger studies are needed to establish links between baseline CD8+ expansion and response.

CDR1 is given as GTSNPN and CDR2 as SVGIG, both from the germline V gene (reference sequence). A distance of 7 bases separates the germline ends of V and J, which lose 2 bases and 2 bases respectively. The CDR3 has 14 amino acids, counting the end cysteine and phenylalanine. The kept DNA is CDR3 alone, 42 bases in frame from the first base. Receptors were amplified or captured by the immunoSEQ multiplex PCR assay. For TCR sequencing, RNA was extracted from every sample and reverse transcribed into cDNA to serve as template. First-strand cDNA was synthesized with SuperScript III using a 2:1 mix of oligo-dT and random hexamers. A synthetic immune receptor repertoire was used to measure amplification bias, and any remaining bias was corrected computationally. Processing in the source paper ran as follows. Raw reads were preprocessed to remove errors, and CDR3 was defined by IMGT conventions from the conserved cysteine to phenylalanine. Clonality was computed as 1 minus the Shannon entropy, with the entropy normalized by log2 of the number of productive unique TCRs. Whether scalp clones were CD4 or CD8 was inferred by matching scalp TCRbeta sequences against CD4 and CD8 repertoires sorted from blood. Drawn from immuneACCESS, this table holds only the in-frame rearrangements with V and J called that TCRdb kept. Clones are partly lost; checked studies trace under half to an unresolved V gene and leave the rest unexplained. That table supplies the V and J calls and clone size; D and trimming were determined from the DNA. The sample contains around 120,000 clones, roughly 55% of them found a single time. The leading ten clones occupy around 5.7% of the sample.

The intended sense of this specimen's time point label: about four weeks on oral tofacitinib. The label giving this sample's treatment or condition can be read as: oral pan-JAK inhibitor, 5-10 mg twice daily. From alopecia areata patients, peripheral blood was collected along with lesional scalp punch biopsies. PBMCs were isolated by density centrifugation and stained for CD3, CD4 and CD8, and CD4+ and CD8+ T cells were sorted on a FACSAria. The sequencing here drew on CD4+ T cells sorted from blood, taken at week 4, from a patient treated with tofacitinib. The TCR was taken from a human donor with alopecia areata. The rearrangement combines TRBV30 with TRBJ2-6, with the D gene too uncertain to name. The CDR3 has the sequence CAWSLTAGANVLTF. The DNA sequence reads TGTGCCTGGAGTCTTACAGCTGGGGCCAACGTCCTGACTTTC.